A selection of T cell receptor beta chains follows, all from one sample in a study of siplizumab effects on memory and regulatory T cells. The method was immunoSEQ multiplex PCR; TCRdb's version includes in-frame clones alone and lacks a portion of them. The data contain 100,000 or so clones, 94% of them singletons. What was sequenced was Tregs sorted from blood. The source is a human donor in good health. The CDR3 runs from the conserved cysteine through the conserved F or W. The D gene is left open where the match is weak. Rows give clone size only sometimes, using once, few, many, or a class for an expanded clone.

clone_size: few; v_call: TRBV30; j_call: TRBJ1-5; d_call: .; cdr3_aa: CAWSSAVSNQPQHF; cdr3_nt: TGTGCCTGGTCGTCAGCGGTTAGCAATCAGCCCCAGCATTTT
clone_size: .; v_call: TRBV9; j_call: TRBJ1-1; d_call: .; cdr3_aa: CASSATTGTEAFF; cdr3_nt: TGTGCCAGCAGCGCTACTACGGGGACTGAAGCTTTCTTT
clone_size: .; v_call: TRBV6-1; j_call: TRBJ2-2; d_call: .; cdr3_aa: CASPRLPITGELFF; cdr3_nt: TGTGCCAGCCCCCGACTACCGATAACCGGGGAGCTGTTTTTT
clone_size: once; v_call: TRBV9; j_call: TRBJ2-2; d_call: TRBD2; cdr3_aa: CASSGPSGTMGELFF; cdr3_nt: TGTGCCAGCAGCGGGCCCAGCGGGACGATGGGGGAGCTGTTTTTT
clone_size: .; v_call: TRBV18; j_call: TRBJ2-7; d_call: TRBD1; cdr3_aa: CASSPGQGQEQYF; cdr3_nt: TGTGCCAGCTCACCGGGACAGGGACAGGAGCAGTACTTC
clone_size: .; v_call: TRBV5-5; j_call: TRBJ2-7; d_call: .; cdr3_aa: CASSFRAFKTYEQYF; cdr3_nt: TGTGCCAGCAGCTTCAGGGCTTTCAAAACCTACGAGCAGTACTTC
clone_size: .; v_call: TRBV2; j_call: TRBJ2-7; d_call: .; cdr3_aa: CASSRLYDEQYF; cdr3_nt: TGTGCCAGCAGTCGATTGTATGACGAGCAGTACTTC
clone_size: few; v_call: TRBV18; j_call: TRBJ1-1; d_call: .; cdr3_aa: CASSKEGDGVAFF; cdr3_nt: TGTGCCAGCTCAAAGGAGGGGGACGGTGTAGCTTTCTTT
clone_size: once; v_call: TRBV5-1; j_call: TRBJ2-7; d_call: .; cdr3_aa: CASSKSHYYEQYF; cdr3_nt: TGCGCCAGCAGCAAATCTCACTACTACGAGCAGTACTTC
clone_size: .; v_call: TRBV5-1; j_call: TRBJ2-7; d_call: TRBD2; cdr3_aa: CASSLSVRAGVSEQYF; cdr3_nt: TGCGCCAGCAGCTTGTCGGTCCGAGCGGGAGTCAGCGAGCAGTACTTC
clone_size: once; v_call: TRBV28; j_call: TRBJ2-1; d_call: TRBD1; cdr3_aa: CASSLGTGGLNEQFF; cdr3_nt: TGTGCCAGCAGCCTAGGGACAGGGGGCCTAAATGAGCAGTTCTTC
clone_size: .; v_call: TRBV7-3; j_call: TRBJ1-4; d_call: .; cdr3_aa: CASSLYRGEKLFF; cdr3_nt: TGTGCCAGCAGCTTATACCGGGGAGAAAAACTGTTTTTT
clone_size: .; v_call: TRBV5-1; j_call: TRBJ1-1; d_call: .; cdr3_aa: CASSFFRTGNTEAFF; cdr3_nt: TGCGCCAGCAGCTTTTTTCGGACGGGGAACACTGAAGCTTTCTTT
clone_size: .; v_call: TRBV27; j_call: TRBJ2-4; d_call: .; cdr3_aa: CASILLLAKNIQYF; cdr3_nt: TGTGCCAGCATTCTGCTACTAGCCAAAAACATTCAGTACTTC
clone_size: .; v_call: TRBV21-1; j_call: TRBJ2-7; d_call: .; cdr3_aa: CASSKGRTTSYEQYF; cdr3_nt: TGTGCCAGCAGCAAAGGACGGACGACTTCCTACGAGCAGTACTTC
clone_size: .; v_call: TRBV7-3; j_call: TRBJ2-3; d_call: .; cdr3_aa: CASSPRKGTDTQYF; cdr3_nt: TGTGCCAGCAGCCCCCGGAAGGGCACAGATACGCAGTATTTT
clone_size: .; v_call: TRBV28; j_call: TRBJ2-1; d_call: .; cdr3_aa: CASSFGTPYNEQFF; cdr3_nt: TGTGCCAGCAGTTTCGGGACTCCCTACAATGAGCAGTTCTTC
clone_size: .; v_call: TRBV2; j_call: TRBJ2-7; d_call: TRBD2; cdr3_aa: CASTGRRTSGSNEQYF; cdr3_nt: TGTGCCAGCACGGGACGCAGGACTAGCGGGAGTAACGAGCAGTACTTC
clone_size: once; v_call: TRBV9; j_call: TRBJ2-1; d_call: TRBD2; cdr3_aa: CASSVVAGGSYNEQFF; cdr3_nt: TGTGCCAGCAGCGTAGTAGCGGGAGGATCCTACAATGAGCAGTTCTTC
clone_size: .; v_call: TRBV28; j_call: TRBJ2-2; d_call: TRBD2; cdr3_aa: CASSLGSSGGTGELFF; cdr3_nt: TGTGCCAGCAGTTTAGGGAGTAGCGGGGGGACCGGGGAGCTGTTTTTT
clone_size: .; v_call: TRBV5-4; j_call: TRBJ2-4; d_call: .; cdr3_aa: CASSLTGRGAKNIQYF; cdr3_nt: TGTGCCAGCAGCTTGACCGGTCGGGGGGCCAAAAACATTCAGTACTTC
clone_size: .; v_call: TRBV10-3; j_call: TRBJ2-3; d_call: .; cdr3_aa: CAISGLGVWDTQYF; cdr3_nt: TGTGCCATCAGTGGCTTGGGGGTTTGGGATACGCAGTATTTT
clone_size: few; v_call: TRBV11-2; j_call: TRBJ2-2; d_call: .; cdr3_aa: CASSLVRDTGELFF; cdr3_nt: TGTGCCAGCAGCTTAGTCCGGGACACCGGGGAGCTGTTTTTT
clone_size: .; v_call: TRBV30; j_call: TRBJ1-1; d_call: .; cdr3_aa: CAWRFTEAFF; cdr3_nt: TGTGCCTGGAGGTTCACTGAAGCTTTCTTT
clone_size: .; v_call: TRBV27; j_call: TRBJ1-5; d_call: TRBD1; cdr3_aa: CASSKTRQGFGQPQHF; cdr3_nt: TGTGCCAGCAGTAAGACAAGACAGGGCTTCGGTCAGCCCCAGCATTTT
clone_size: .; v_call: TRBV5-1; j_call: TRBJ2-7; d_call: .; cdr3_aa: CASSLPTSYEQYF; cdr3_nt: TGCGCCAGCAGCTTGCCGACCTCCTACGAGCAGTACTTC
clone_size: .; v_call: TRBV4-1; j_call: TRBJ1-4; d_call: TRBD1; cdr3_aa: CASSLGRDRTFKKLFF; cdr3_nt: TGCGCCAGCAGCCTAGGCCGGGACAGGACCTTCAAAAAACTGTTTTTT
clone_size: .; v_call: TRBV14; j_call: TRBJ2-7; d_call: TRBD2; cdr3_aa: CASSHPLAGASYEQYF; cdr3_nt: TGTGCCAGCAGCCATCCACTAGCGGGAGCCTCCTACGAGCAGTACTTC
clone_size: .; v_call: TRBV28; j_call: TRBJ2-3; d_call: TRBD2; cdr3_aa: CASRGTSGTDTQYF; cdr3_nt: TGTGCCAGCAGAGGGACTAGCGGCACAGATACGCAGTATTTT
clone_size: .; v_call: TRBV30; j_call: TRBJ1-4; d_call: .; cdr3_aa: CAWSVSQRGKLFF; cdr3_nt: TGTGCCTGGAGTGTATCTCAACGGGGAAAACTGTTTTTT
clone_size: .; v_call: TRBV5-1; j_call: TRBJ2-5; d_call: .; cdr3_aa: CASSLSETQYF; cdr3_nt: TGCGCCAGCAGCTTGTCAGAGACCCAGTACTTC
clone_size: .; v_call: TRBV7-9; j_call: TRBJ2-3; d_call: .; cdr3_aa: CASSFYPTDTQYF; cdr3_nt: TGTGCCAGCAGCTTTTACCCCACAGATACGCAGTATTTT
clone_size: .; v_call: TRBV27; j_call: TRBJ2-7; d_call: TRBD2; cdr3_aa: CASKEVGGPGEQYF; cdr3_nt: TGTGCCAGCAAGGAGGTGGGAGGGCCCGGCGAGCAGTACTTC
clone_size: .; v_call: TRBV30; j_call: TRBJ1-5; d_call: .; cdr3_aa: CAWSEEGSGGNQPQHF; cdr3_nt: TGTGCCTGGAGTGAGGAGGGGAGCGGGGGGAATCAGCCCCAGCATTTT
clone_size: once; v_call: TRBV5-1; j_call: TRBJ2-7; d_call: TRBD1; cdr3_aa: CASSLYRGDSYEQYF; cdr3_nt: TGCGCCAGCAGCTTATACAGGGGCGACTCCTACGAGCAGTACTTC
clone_size: .; v_call: TRBV6-6; j_call: TRBJ2-2; d_call: TRBD1; cdr3_aa: CASSKGASPPGELFF; cdr3_nt: TGTGCCAGCAGTAAGGGGGCTAGCCCCCCCGGGGAGCTGTTTTTT
clone_size: .; v_call: TRBV11-3; j_call: TRBJ2-2; d_call: .; cdr3_aa: CASSLDPKTGELFF; cdr3_nt: TGTGCCAGCAGCTTAGATCCGAAAACTGGGGAGCTGTTTTTT
clone_size: .; v_call: TRBV5-1; j_call: TRBJ2-1; d_call: .; cdr3_aa: CASSLNVGNNEQFF; cdr3_nt: TGCGCCAGCAGCTTGAATGTGGGAAACAATGAGCAGTTCTTC
clone_size: .; v_call: TRBV27; j_call: TRBJ2-3; d_call: .; cdr3_aa: CASSLSWPLGGTQYF; cdr3_nt: TGTGCCAGCAGTTTATCTTGGCCTCTAGGAGGCACGCAGTATTTT
clone_size: once; v_call: TRBV6-6; j_call: TRBJ2-2; d_call: .; cdr3_aa: CASSAFRSGTGELFF; cdr3_nt: TGTGCCAGCAGTGCTTTTCGGTCTGGTACCGGGGAGCTGTTTTTT
clone_size: .; v_call: TRBV7-3; j_call: TRBJ2-2; d_call: TRBD1; cdr3_aa: CASSLSPGGRTGELFF; cdr3_nt: TGTGCCAGCAGCTTAAGTCCAGGGGGCCGCACCGGGGAGCTGTTTTTT
clone_size: few; v_call: TRBV6-5; j_call: TRBJ1-1; d_call: TRBD1; cdr3_aa: CASSYAQDRSEAFF; cdr3_nt: TGTGCCAGCAGTTACGCTCAGGACAGGTCTGAAGCTTTCTTT
clone_size: once; v_call: TRBV18; j_call: TRBJ2-7; d_call: TRBD1; cdr3_aa: CASSPRQGSFYEQYF; cdr3_nt: TGTGCCAGCTCACCACGACAGGGGAGTTTCTACGAGCAGTACTTC
clone_size: .; v_call: TRBV7-3; j_call: TRBJ1-1; d_call: .; cdr3_aa: CASSLQQNTEAFF; cdr3_nt: TGTGCCAGCAGCCTTCAGCAAAACACTGAAGCTTTCTTT
clone_size: .; v_call: TRBV10-3; j_call: TRBJ2-1; d_call: .; cdr3_aa: CAISTGFTGEQFF; cdr3_nt: TGTGCCATCAGTACAGGGTTCACAGGTGAGCAGTTCTTC
clone_size: .; v_call: TRBV10-1; j_call: TRBJ1-5; d_call: .; cdr3_aa: CASSAALGQPQHF; cdr3_nt: TGCGCCAGCAGTGCGGCACTAGGGCAGCCCCAGCATTTT
clone_size: .; v_call: TRBV15; j_call: TRBJ2-7; d_call: .; cdr3_aa: CATSRVGGQLGGNSYEQYF; cdr3_nt: TGTGCCACCAGCAGAGTGGGGGGCCAGCTGGGCGGGAACTCCTACGAGCAGTACTTC
clone_size: .; v_call: TRBV28; j_call: TRBJ1-2; d_call: .; cdr3_aa: CASSPHLRRIYGYTF; cdr3_nt: TGTGCCAGCAGTCCACACCTAAGACGGATTTATGGCTACACCTTC
clone_size: .; v_call: TRBV5-1; j_call: TRBJ2-1; d_call: .; cdr3_aa: CASRSGSYNEQFF; cdr3_nt: TGCGCCAGCAGATCCGGGTCCTACAATGAGCAGTTCTTC
clone_size: .; v_call: TRBV5-5; j_call: TRBJ1-5; d_call: TRBD1; cdr3_aa: CASTREAGRGSNQPQHF; cdr3_nt: TGTGCCAGCACCCGAGAAGCAGGCAGGGGGAGCAATCAGCCCCAGCATTTT
clone_size: once; v_call: TRBV19; j_call: TRBJ2-4; d_call: TRBD2; cdr3_aa: CASHNPLAVHFVAKNIQYF; cdr3_nt: TGTGCCAGCCACAATCCCCTAGCGGTCCACTTCGTAGCCAAAAACATTCAGTACTTC
clone_size: .; v_call: TRBV30; j_call: TRBJ1-3; d_call: .; cdr3_aa: CAWSRGGNTIYF; cdr3_nt: TGTGCCTGGAGTCGGGGGGGAAACACCATATATTTT